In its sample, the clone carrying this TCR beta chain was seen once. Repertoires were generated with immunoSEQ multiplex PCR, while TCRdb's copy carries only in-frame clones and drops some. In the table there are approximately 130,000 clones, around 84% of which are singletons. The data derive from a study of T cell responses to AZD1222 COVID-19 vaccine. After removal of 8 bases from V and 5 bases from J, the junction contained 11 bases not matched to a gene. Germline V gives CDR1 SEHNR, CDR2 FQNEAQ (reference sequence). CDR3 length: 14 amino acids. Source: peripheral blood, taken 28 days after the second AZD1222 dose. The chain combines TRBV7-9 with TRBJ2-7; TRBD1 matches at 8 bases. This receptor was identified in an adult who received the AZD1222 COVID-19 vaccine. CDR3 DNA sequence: TGTGCCAGCCTCCAGGGGGCGCGGGGCCACGAGCAGTACTTC. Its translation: CASLQGARGHEQYF.